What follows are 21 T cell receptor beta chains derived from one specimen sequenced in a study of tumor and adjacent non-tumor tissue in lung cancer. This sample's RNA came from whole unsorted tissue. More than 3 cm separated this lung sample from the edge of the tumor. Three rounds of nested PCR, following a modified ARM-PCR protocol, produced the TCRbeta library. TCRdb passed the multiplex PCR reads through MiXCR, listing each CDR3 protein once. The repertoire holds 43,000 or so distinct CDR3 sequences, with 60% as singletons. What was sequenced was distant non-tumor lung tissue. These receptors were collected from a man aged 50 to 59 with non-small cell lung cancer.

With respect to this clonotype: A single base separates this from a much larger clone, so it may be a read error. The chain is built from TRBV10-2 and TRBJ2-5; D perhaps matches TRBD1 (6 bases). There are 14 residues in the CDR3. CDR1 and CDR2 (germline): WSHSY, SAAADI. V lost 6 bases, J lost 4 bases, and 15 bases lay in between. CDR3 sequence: CASRDTGSLETQYF. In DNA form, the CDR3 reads TGCGCCAGCAGAGATACAGGGAGTCTAGAGACCCAGTACTTC.

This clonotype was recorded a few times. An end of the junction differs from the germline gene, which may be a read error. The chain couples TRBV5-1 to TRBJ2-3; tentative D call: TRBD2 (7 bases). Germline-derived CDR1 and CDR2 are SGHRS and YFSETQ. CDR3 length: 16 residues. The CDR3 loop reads CVSSLDPGGLTDTQYF. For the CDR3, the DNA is TGCGTCAGCAGCTTGGATCCGGGGGGCCTCACAGATACGCAGTATTTT.

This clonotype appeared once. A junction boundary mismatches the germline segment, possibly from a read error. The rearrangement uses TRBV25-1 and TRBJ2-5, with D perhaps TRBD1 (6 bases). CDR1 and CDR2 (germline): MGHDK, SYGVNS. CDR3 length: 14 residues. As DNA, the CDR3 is TGTGCCAGCAGTGATGCATCTAAGGGGGAGATCCAGTACTTT. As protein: CASSDASKGEIQYF.

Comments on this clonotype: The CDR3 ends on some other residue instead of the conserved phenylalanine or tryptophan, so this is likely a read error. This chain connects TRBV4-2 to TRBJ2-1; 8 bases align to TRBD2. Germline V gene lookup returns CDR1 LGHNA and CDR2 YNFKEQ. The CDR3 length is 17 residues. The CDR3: CASSPFQREKGWDEQFI. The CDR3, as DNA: TGTGCCAGTAGCCCCTTCCAGCGGGAGAAAGGATGGGATGAGCAGTTCATC.

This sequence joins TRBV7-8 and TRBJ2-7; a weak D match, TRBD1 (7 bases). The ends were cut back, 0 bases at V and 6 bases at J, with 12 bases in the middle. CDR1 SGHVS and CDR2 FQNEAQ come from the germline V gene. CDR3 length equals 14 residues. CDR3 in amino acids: CASSLAGQGGEQYF. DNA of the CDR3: TGTGCCAGCAGCTTAGCTGGTCAGGGGGGCGAGCAGTACTTC.

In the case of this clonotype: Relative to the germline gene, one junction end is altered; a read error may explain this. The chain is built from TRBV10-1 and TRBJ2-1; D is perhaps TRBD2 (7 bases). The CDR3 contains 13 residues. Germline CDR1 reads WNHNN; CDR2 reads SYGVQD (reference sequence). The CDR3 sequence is CASSGGGRDEQLF. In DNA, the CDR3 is TGCGCCAGCAGTGGGGGGGGCCGGGATGAGCAGCTCTTC.

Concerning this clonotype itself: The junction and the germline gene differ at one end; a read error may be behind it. CDR3: CASSSGGAVTEAFF. The CDR3 DNA reads TGTGCCAGTAGCTCGGGAGGGGCAGTCACTGAAGCTTTCTTT. The chain links TRBV5-4 to TRBJ1-1; possibly TRBD1 for D (5 bases). This CDR3 contains 14 residues. Germline CDR1 is SGHNT and CDR2 is YYREEE (reference sequence). Full variable domain (remainder filled in from reference TRBV5-4 and TRBJ1-1): ETGVTQSPTHLIKTRGQQVTLRCSSQSGHNTVSWYQQALGQGPQFIFQYYREEENGRGNFPPRFSGLQFPNYSSELNVNALELDDSALYLCASSSGGAVTEAFFGQGTRLTVV.

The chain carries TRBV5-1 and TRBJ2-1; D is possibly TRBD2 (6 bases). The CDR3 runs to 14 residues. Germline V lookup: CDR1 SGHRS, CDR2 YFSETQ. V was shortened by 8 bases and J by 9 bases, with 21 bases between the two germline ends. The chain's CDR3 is CASSPGTFSFEQFF. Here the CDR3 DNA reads TGCGCCAGTAGCCCGGGGACTTTTTCATTTGAGCAGTTCTTC.

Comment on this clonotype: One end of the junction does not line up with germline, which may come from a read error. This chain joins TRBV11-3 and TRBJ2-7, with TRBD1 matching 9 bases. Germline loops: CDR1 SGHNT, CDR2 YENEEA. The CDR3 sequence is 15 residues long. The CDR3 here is CASSLGQGLLYEQYF. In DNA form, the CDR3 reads TGTGCCAGCAGCCTGGGACAGGGACTACTCTACGAACAGTACTTC. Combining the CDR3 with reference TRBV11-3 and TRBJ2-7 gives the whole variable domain EAGVVQSPRYKIIEKKQPVAFWCNPISGHNTLYWYLQNLGQGPELLIRYENEEAVDDSQLPKDRFSAERLKGVDSTLKIQPAELGDSAVYLCASSLGQGLLYEQYFGPGTRLTVT.

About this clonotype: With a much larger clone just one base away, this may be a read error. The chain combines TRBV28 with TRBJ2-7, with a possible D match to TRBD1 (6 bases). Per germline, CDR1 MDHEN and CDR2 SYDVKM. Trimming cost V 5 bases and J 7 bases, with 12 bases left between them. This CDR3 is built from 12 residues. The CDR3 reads CASSRTEREQYF. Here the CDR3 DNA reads TGTGCCAGCAGTCGGACAGAGAGGGAGCAGTACTTC. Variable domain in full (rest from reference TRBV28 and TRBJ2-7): DVKVTQSSRYLVKRTGEKVFLECVQDMDHENMFWYRQDPGLGLRLIYFSYDVKMKEKGDIPEGYSVSREKKERFSLILESASTNQTSMYLCASSRTEREQYFGPGTRLTVT.

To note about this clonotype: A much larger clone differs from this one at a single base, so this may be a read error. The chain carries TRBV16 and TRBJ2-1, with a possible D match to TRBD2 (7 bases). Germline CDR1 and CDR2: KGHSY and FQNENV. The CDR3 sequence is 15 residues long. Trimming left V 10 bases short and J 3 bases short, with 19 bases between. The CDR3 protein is CANSPRGGGYNEQFF. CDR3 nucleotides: TGTGCCAACAGTCCGAGGGGAGGGGGCTACAATGAGCAGTTCTTC.

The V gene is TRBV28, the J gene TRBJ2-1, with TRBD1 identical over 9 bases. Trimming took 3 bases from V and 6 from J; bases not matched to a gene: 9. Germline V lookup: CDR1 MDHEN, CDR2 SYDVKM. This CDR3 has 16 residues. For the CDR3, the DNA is TGTGCCAGCAGTTTTCGCGGACAGGGGAGCGGCAATGAGCAGTTCTTC. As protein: CASSFRGQGSGNEQFF.

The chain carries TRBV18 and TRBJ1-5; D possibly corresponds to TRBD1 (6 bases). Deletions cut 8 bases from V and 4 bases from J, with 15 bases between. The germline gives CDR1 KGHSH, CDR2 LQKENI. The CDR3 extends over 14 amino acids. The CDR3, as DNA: TGTGCCAGCCGATCGGGCACAGGGAATCAGCCCCAGCATTTT. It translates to CASRSGTGNQPQHF.

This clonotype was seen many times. DNA of the CDR3: TGTGCCTGCCGACTAGCCGAGTCCTACAATGAGCAGTTCTTC. Translated: CACRLAESYNEQFF. This chain joins TRBV12-3 or TRBV12-4 and TRBJ2-1; 7 bases align to TRBD2. This CDR3 comprises 14 residues. After removal of 11 bases from V and 1 base from J, the junction contained 8 bases not matched to a gene.

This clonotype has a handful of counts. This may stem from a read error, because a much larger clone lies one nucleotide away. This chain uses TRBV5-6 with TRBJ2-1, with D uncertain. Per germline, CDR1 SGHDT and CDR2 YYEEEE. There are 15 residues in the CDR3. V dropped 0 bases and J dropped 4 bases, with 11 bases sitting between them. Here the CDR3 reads CASSLARISYNEQFF. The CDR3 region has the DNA TGTGCCAGCAGCTTGGCTCGGATATCTTACAATGAGCAGTTCTTC.

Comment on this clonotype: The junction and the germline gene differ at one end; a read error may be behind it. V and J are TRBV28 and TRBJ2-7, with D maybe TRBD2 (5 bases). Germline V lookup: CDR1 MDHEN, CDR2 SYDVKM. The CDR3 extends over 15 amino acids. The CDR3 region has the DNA TGTGGCAGCAGTTTACTGAGCGGTAATACCTACGAGCAGTACTTC. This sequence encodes CGSSLLSGNTYEQYF.

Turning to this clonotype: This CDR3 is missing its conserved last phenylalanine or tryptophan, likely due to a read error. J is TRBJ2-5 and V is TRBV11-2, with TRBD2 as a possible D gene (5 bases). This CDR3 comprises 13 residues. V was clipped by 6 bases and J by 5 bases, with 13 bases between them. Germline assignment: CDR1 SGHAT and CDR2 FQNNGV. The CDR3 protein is CASSLWRSETQYI. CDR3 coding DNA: TGTGCCAGCAGTTTATGGAGGTCGGAGACCCAGTACATC.

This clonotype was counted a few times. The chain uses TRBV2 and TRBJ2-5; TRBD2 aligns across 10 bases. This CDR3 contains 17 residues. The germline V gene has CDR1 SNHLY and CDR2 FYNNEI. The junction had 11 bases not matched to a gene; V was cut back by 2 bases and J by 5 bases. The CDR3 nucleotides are TGTGCCAGCAGTGAAAGGATTGGCAGCGGGAGGGTCGAGACCCAGTACTTC. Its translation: CASSERIGSGRVETQYF.

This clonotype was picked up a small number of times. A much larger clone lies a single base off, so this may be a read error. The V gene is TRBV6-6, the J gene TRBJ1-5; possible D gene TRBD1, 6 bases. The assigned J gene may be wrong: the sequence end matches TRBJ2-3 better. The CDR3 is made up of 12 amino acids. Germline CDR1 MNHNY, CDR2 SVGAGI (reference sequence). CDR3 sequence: CASSEQGRPQYF. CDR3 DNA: TGTGCCAGCAGTGAACAGGGCCGGCCCCAGTATTTT.

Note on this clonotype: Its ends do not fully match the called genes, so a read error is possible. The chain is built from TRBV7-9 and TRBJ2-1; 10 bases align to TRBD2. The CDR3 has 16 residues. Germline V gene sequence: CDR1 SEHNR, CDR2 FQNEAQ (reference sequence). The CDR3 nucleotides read TGTCCCAGTAGCTTAGCCCCCGGACTAGCGGACAATGAGCAGTTCTTC. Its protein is CPSSLAPGLADNEQFF.

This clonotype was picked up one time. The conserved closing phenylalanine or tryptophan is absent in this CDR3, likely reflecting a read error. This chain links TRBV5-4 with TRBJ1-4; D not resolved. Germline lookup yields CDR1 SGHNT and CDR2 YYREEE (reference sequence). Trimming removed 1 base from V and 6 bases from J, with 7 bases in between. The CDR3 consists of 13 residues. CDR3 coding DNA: TGTGCCAGCAGCTTGTCCCCTGATGAAAAACTGTTTTAT. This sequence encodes CASSLSPDEKLFY.